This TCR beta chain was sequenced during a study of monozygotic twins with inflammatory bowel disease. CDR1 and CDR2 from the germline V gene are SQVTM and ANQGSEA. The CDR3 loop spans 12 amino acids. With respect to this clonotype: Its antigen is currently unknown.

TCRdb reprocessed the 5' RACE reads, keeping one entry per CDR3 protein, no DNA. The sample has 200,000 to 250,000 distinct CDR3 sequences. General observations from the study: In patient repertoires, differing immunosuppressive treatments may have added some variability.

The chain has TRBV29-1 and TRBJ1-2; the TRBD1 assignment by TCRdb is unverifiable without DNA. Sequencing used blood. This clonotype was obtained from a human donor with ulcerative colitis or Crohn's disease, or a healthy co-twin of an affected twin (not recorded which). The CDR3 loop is CSIRTGLYGYTF.